A single sample gave rise to the 29 T cell receptor beta chains below, sequenced in a study of blood T cell repertoires in COVID-19. Measured with immunoSEQ multiplex PCR; TCRdb has only the in-frame clones, and not every one. This table holds approximately 150,000 clones, 84% found once. Sample: peripheral blood. The receptors come from an elderly woman with COVID-19, enrolled during active disease.

The chain recombines TRBV14 with TRBJ2-2, with D possibly being TRBD2 (5 bases). This CDR3 comprises 14 residues. The V end was cut by 7 bases, the J end by 0 bases, with 9 bases between. CDR1 and CDR2 from the germline V gene are SGHDN and FVKESK. CDR3 sequence: CASTLTTNTGELFF. In nucleotides, the CDR3 is TGTGCCAGCACCCTGACTACGAACACCGGGGAGCTGTTTTTT.

This rearrangement joins TRBV2 to TRBJ1-1, with D tentatively TRBD1 (5 bases). With 0 bases removed from V and 4 bases from J, the gap between germline ends came to 9 bases. The CDR3 extends over 14 amino acids. Looked up from germline, CDR1 is SNHLY and CDR2 is FYNNEI. CDR3: CASSEARGSTEAFF. Here the CDR3 DNA reads TGTGCCAGCAGTGAAGCGCGGGGCAGCACTGAAGCTTTCTTT.

The J gene is TRBJ1-1, the V gene TRBV9, with TRBD1 matching 7 bases. CDR3 size: 15 residues. The J segment lost 0 bases and the V segment lost 4 bases, leaving 6 bases of the junction unmatched. Germline V CDR1 and CDR2: SGDLS, YYNGEE. CDR3 sequence: CASSPQGVVNTEAFF. The CDR3 DNA follows: TGTGCCAGCAGCCCCCAGGGGGTTGTGAACACTGAAGCTTTCTTT.

The chain recombines TRBV3-1 (or the pseudogene TRBV3-2) with TRBJ2-2, with 10 bases aligning to TRBD2. The V gene's germline CDR1 is LGHDT and CDR2 YNNKEL (reference sequence). V shed 2 bases, J shed 3 bases, and the junction held 6 bases outside the gene matches. The length of the CDR3 is 17 residues. The CDR3 protein is CASSQWSGRVYTGELFF. The CDR3 DNA is TGTGCCAGCAGCCAATGGAGCGGGAGGGTATACACCGGGGAGCTGTTTTTT.

The chain uses TRBV7-3 and TRBJ1-2, with 7 bases identical to TRBD1. CDR1 is SGHTA, CDR2 FQGTGA, per germline. The CDR3 is 13 amino acids. The junction had 2 bases not matched to a gene; V was cut back by 5 bases and J by 2 bases. CDR3 amino acids: CASSQTGNYGYTF. The CDR3 DNA follows: TGTGCCAGCAGCCAGACAGGGAACTATGGCTACACCTTC.

The V gene is TRBV19, the J gene TRBJ2-1; 7 bases map to TRBD2. Germline V lookup: CDR1 LNHDA, CDR2 SQIVND (reference sequence). The trim removed 2 bases at V and 6 bases at J, leaving 1 base unmatched. The length of the CDR3 is 13 residues. In DNA, the CDR3 is TGTGCCAGTAGTATACAGCGGGGCAATGAGCAGTTCTTC. It is translated as CASSIQRGNEQFF.

V is TRBV27 and J is TRBJ1-4; 7 bases map to TRBD1. Germline V lookup: CDR1 MNHEY, CDR2 SMNVEV (reference sequence). This CDR3 region has 13 residues. Losses at the gene ends were 2 bases for V and 6 bases for J; bases not matched to a gene: 0. The CDR3 DNA reads as TGTGCCAGCAGTTTACAGGGGGATGAAAAACTGTTTTTT. Translated, it gives CASSLQGDEKLFF.

The V and J genes are TRBV1 and TRBJ1-1. TRBV1 is a known pseudogene. This CDR3 contains 15 residues. The DNA for the CDR3 is TGCACCAGCAGCCAAACGTCCGTCCGGTCCACTGAAGCTTTCTTT. This gives the protein CTSSQTSVRSTEAFF.

This clone was detected only once. The rearrangement links TRBV2 to TRBJ1-6, with D perhaps TRBD1 (6 bases). From germline, CDR1 is SNHLY and CDR2 FYNNEI. V lost 6 bases and J 0 bases, leaving 18 bases between the germline ends. The CDR3 length is 18 residues. CDR3 sequence: CASSPSTGRYSYNSPLHF. The DNA for the CDR3 is TGTGCCAGCAGCCCTTCCACAGGGCGCTACTCCTATAATTCACCCCTCCACTTT.

The chain links TRBV24-1 to TRBJ2-1; D remains unclear. V lost 1 base and J lost 6, with 12 bases in between. This CDR3 comprises 15 residues. Germline CDR1 is KGHDR and CDR2 is SFDVKD. The CDR3, as DNA: TGTGCCACCAGTGATTTCTCCGACACCGGCAATGAGCAGTTCTTC. Encoded protein: CATSDFSDTGNEQFF.

The V and J genes are TRBV7-3 and TRBJ2-7, with 9 bases lining up with TRBD2. Germline loops: CDR1 SGHTA, CDR2 FQGTGA. The CDR3 sequence is 14 residues long. The V gene end was trimmed by 2 bases and the J gene end by 4 bases; junction bases not matched to a gene: 3. CDR3 sequence (DNA): TGTGCCAGCAGCTTAGCGGGGGGGCGTTACGAGCAGTACTTC. Translation gives CASSLAGGRYEQYF.

The CDR3 DNA reads TGTGCCAGCAATAGGGACAGGAACACTGAAGCTTTCTTT. Translation gives CASNRDRNTEAFF. The V and J genes are TRBV2 and TRBJ1-1; 7 positions agree with TRBD1. The CDR3 spans 13 residues. J lost 1 base, V lost 7 bases, and 3 bases had no gene match. Germline values: CDR1 SNHLY, CDR2 FYNNEI.

The rearrangement uses TRBV4-1 and TRBJ1-2, with D maybe TRBD1 (5 bases). Per the germline V gene, CDR1 is MGHRA and CDR2 is YSYEKL. V was cut by 0 bases and J by 2 bases, with 10 bases left in between. The CDR3 loop spans 15 amino acids. CDR3 sequence reads: CASSQEPGLNYGYTF. Here the CDR3 DNA reads TGCGCCAGCAGCCAAGAGCCAGGGCTCAACTATGGCTACACCTTC.

This clone was detected once. The chain has TRBV19 and TRBJ1-5; 8 nucleotides agree with TRBD1. This CDR3 has 16 residues. Unmatched junction bases numbered 5, after V lost 1 base and J lost 3 bases. Germline V gives CDR1 LNHDA, CDR2 SQIVND (reference sequence). As DNA, the CDR3 is TGTGCCAGTAGTATAGGCGGGACAGGTGACAATCAGCCCCAGCATTTT. Encoded protein: CASSIGGTGDNQPQHF.

This sequence joins TRBV15 and TRBJ2-5; 7 bases agree with TRBD1. The junction had 6 bases not matched to a gene; V was cut back by 8 bases and J by 6 bases. CDR1 and CDR2 from the germline V gene are LNHNV and YYDKDF (reference sequence). The CDR3 length is 12 residues. The CDR3 nucleotides read TGTGCCACCGGAGACAGGGTAAAGACCCAGTACTTC. Translated, it gives CATGDRVKTQYF.

The gene calls are TRBV29-1 and TRBJ1-1, with D possibly TRBD1 on 5 matching bases. The germline V gene encodes CDR1 SQVTM and CDR2 ANQGSEA. CDR3 length equals 13 residues. V lost 5 bases to trimming and J lost 7 bases, with 17 bases between them. CDR3 DNA sequence: TGCAGCGTTAGCGGGGGAGCAGACAGTGAAGCTTTCTTT. Its protein product is CSVSGGADSEAFF.

This rearrangement joins TRBV19 to TRBJ1-2, with 7 bases fitting TRBD1. This CDR3 is 15 amino acids long. J was trimmed by 8 bases and V by 9 bases; bases with no gene match: 18. Germline loops: CDR1 LNHDA, CDR2 SQIVND (reference sequence). The CDR3 DNA sequence: TGTGCCAGCAAACAGGGGCAAACAGGGTTAGGCGGCTACACCTTC. Translating gives CASKQGQTGLGGYTF. Supplemented by reference TRBV19 and TRBJ1-2, the full variable domain reads DGGITQSPKYLFRKEGQNVTLSCEQNLNHDAMYWYRQDPGQGLRLIYYSQIVNDFQKGDIAEGYSVSREKKESFPLTVTSAQKNPTAFYLCASKQGQTGLGGYTFGSGTRLTVV.

V is TRBV7-2 and J is TRBJ1-5; tentative D call: TRBD1 (5 bases). Deletions cut 1 base from V and 3 bases from J, with 10 bases between. Germline V CDR1 and CDR2: SGHTA, FQGNSA. The CDR3 has 15 amino acids. The CDR3 DNA follows: TGTGCCAGCAGCTTAGAATACAGGACCAATCAGCCCCAGCATTTT. This encodes CASSLEYRTNQPQHF.

This clone was recorded only once. V and J are TRBV28 and TRBJ2-7, with TRBD1 matching over 8 bases. In germline, CDR1 is MDHEN, CDR2 SYDVKM. V shed 2 bases, J shed 1 base, and the junction held 4 bases outside the gene matches. CDR3 length: 15 amino acids. In nucleotides, the CDR3 is TGTGCCAGCAGTTTACGACAGGGGTCTTCCTACGAGCAGTACTTC. This sequence encodes CASSLRQGSSYEQYF.

This clone was observed a few times. The CDR3 DNA reads as TGTGCCAGCAGTCGGGACTTAAGCTCCTACAATGAGCAGTTCTTC. This codes for CASSRDLSSYNEQFF. The J gene is TRBJ2-1, the V gene TRBV6-4; D might be TRBD2 (6 bases). CDR1 is MRHNA and CDR2 is SNTAGT in the germline V gene. The CDR3 runs 15 residues. Trimming removed 5 bases at V and 0 bases at J, with 11 bases between.

V gene TRBV7-8 combines with J gene TRBJ2-5, with 7 bases lining up with TRBD1. Germline lookup yields CDR1 SGHVS and CDR2 FQNEAQ. This CDR3 contains 13 residues. The trim removed 5 bases at V and 5 bases at J, leaving 5 bases unmatched. The CDR3: CASSRTGVETQYF. The CDR3 DNA sequence: TGTGCCAGCAGCCGTACAGGGGTCGAGACCCAGTACTTC.

The V and J genes are TRBV7-9 and TRBJ1-3; a weak D match, TRBD1 (5 bases). The CDR3 totals 15 residues. From germline, CDR1 is SEHNR and CDR2 FQNEAQ (reference sequence). The germline V and J ends were trimmed by 1 base and 0 bases, with 7 bases remaining between them. The CDR3 coding sequence is TGTGCCAGCAGCTTAGGGGGCAGCTCTGGAAACACCATATATTTT. Translation gives CASSLGGSSGNTIYF.

CDR3 residues: CASSVQGTETQYF. Written as DNA, the CDR3 is TGTGCCAGCAGCGTTCAGGGGACGGAGACCCAGTACTTC. The V call is TRBV9, the J call TRBJ2-5, with D perhaps TRBD1 (6 bases). This CDR3 spans 13 amino acids. V was cut by 2 bases and J by 5 bases, with 10 bases left in between. Germline assignment: CDR1 SGDLS and CDR2 YYNGEE.

This clone was seen a single time. The chain carries TRBV4-3 and TRBJ2-3; 8 positions agree with TRBD2. V lost 3 bases, J lost 1 base, and 6 bases stayed unmatched. The germline gives CDR1 LGHNA, CDR2 YSLEER. The CDR3 consists of 16 residues. The CDR3 is CASSQMVSGGTDTQYF. The CDR3 nucleotides are TGCGCCAGCAGCCAGATGGTTAGCGGGGGCACAGATACGCAGTATTTT.

The chain couples TRBV9 to TRBJ2-3; 10 bases map to TRBD2. V trimming: 0 bases; J trimming: 2 bases; junction bases outside the gene matches: 3. Germline CDR1 is SGDLS and CDR2 is YYNGEE. There are 16 residues in the CDR3. CDR3 in amino acids: CASSVVSGRPTDTQYF. As DNA, the CDR3 is TGTGCCAGCAGCGTAGTTAGCGGGAGGCCCACAGATACGCAGTATTTT.

The J gene is TRBJ1-1, the V gene TRBV2; D call uncertain. V shed 6 bases and J shed 1 base, with 9 bases lying between them. Germline loops: CDR1 SNHLY, CDR2 FYNNEI. The CDR3 sequence is 13 residues long. The CDR3 loop reads CASRTPGNTEAFF. In DNA, the CDR3 is TGTGCCAGCAGGACCCCGGGGAACACTGAAGCTTTCTTT.

V and J are TRBV6-2 or TRBV6-3 and TRBJ2-3, with 10 bases aligning to TRBD2. This CDR3 is built from 17 residues. CDR1 is MNHEY and CDR2 is SVGEGT in the germline V gene. V shed 2 bases, J shed 7 bases, and the junction held 12 bases outside the gene matches. This chain's CDR3 is CASSYTSLAGAPNTQYF. In nucleotides, the CDR3 is TGTGCCAGCAGTTACACCTCGCTAGCGGGGGCCCCGAATACGCAGTATTTT.

The V call is TRBV2, the J call TRBJ2-5; the match to TRBD1 covers 9 bases. The CDR3 length is 14 residues. The V gene end was trimmed by 8 bases and the J gene end by 5 bases; junction bases not matched to a gene: 9. CDR1 and CDR2 (germline): SNHLY, FYNNEI. The DNA of the CDR3 is TGTGCCAGCTCCGGGACAGGGTCACCGGAGACCCAGTACTTC. Protein sequence: CASSGTGSPETQYF. The whole variable domain, filled in from reference TRBV2 and TRBJ2-5, reads EPEVTQTPSHQVTQMGQEVILRCVPISNHLYFYWYRQILGQKVEFLVSFYNNEISEKSEIFDDQFSVERPDGSNFTLKIRSTKLEDSAMYFCASSGTGSPETQYFGPGTRLLVL.

The chain uses TRBV7-6 and TRBJ2-7; TRBD2 aligns across 7 bases. Germline CDR1 SGHVS, CDR2 FNYEAQ. The junction had 8 bases not matched to a gene; V was cut back by 3 bases and J by 3 bases. The CDR3 length is 15 residues. The CDR3 protein is CASSLGEPGGYEQYF. In DNA form, the CDR3 reads TGTGCCAGCAGCTTGGGCGAACCGGGGGGCTACGAGCAGTACTTC. The full variable domain, with the rest looked up from reference TRBV7-6 and TRBJ2-7, is GAGVSQSPRYKVTKRGQDVALRCDPISGHVSLYWYRQALGQGPEFLTYFNYEAQQDKSGLPNDRFSAERPEGSISTLTIQRTEQRDSAMYRCASSLGEPGGYEQYFGPGTRLTVT.